The 5 T cell receptor beta chains presented below share a single source sample, sequenced in a study of metastatic and nonmetastatic thyroid tumors. No patient received treatment before thyroid surgery. TCRdb re-called clones via MiXCR from the PCR reads. The profile shows 20,000 to 25,000 clones, less than 20% of them singletons. Source material: blood. Every receptor here comes from a female donor with papillary thyroid cancer or a benign thyroid nodule (not recorded which). Some clones in this sample may be carry-over from other donors' samples.

On this clone: One junction end disagrees with the germline gene, perhaps due to a read error. The gene calls are TRBV10-3 and TRBJ1-3; TRBD1 is a possible D gene (5 bases). CDR1 ENHRY and CDR2 SYGVKD come from the germline V gene. This CDR3 spans 17 amino acids. The CDR3 DNA is TGTGCCATCAGACCCGCGCGGGCCTCGGGACCTGGGAACACCATATATTTT. Translation gives CAIRPARASGPGNTIYF.

The chain carries TRBV12-3 or TRBV12-4 and TRBJ2-7, with 12 bases aligning to TRBD2. With 5 bases clipped from V and 3 bases from J, the junction kept 2 bases outside the gene matches. CDR3 length: 14 residues. The CDR3 DNA sequence: TGTGCCAGCAGTCGACTAGCGGGAGTCTACGAGCAGTACTTC. This sequence encodes CASSRLAGVYEQYF.

This chain connects TRBV30 to TRBJ2-5, with 8 positions matching TRBD2. Germline CDR1 and CDR2: GTSNPN and SVGIG (reference sequence). The CDR3 runs to 14 residues. V gave up 3 bases and J gave up 5 bases; unmatched junction bases: 8. The CDR3 sequence: CAWRAGEEYETQYF. The CDR3 DNA is TGTGCCTGGAGAGCGGGAGAAGAGTATGAGACCCAGTACTTC.

The chain recombines TRBV29-1 with TRBJ1-1; D unresolved. CDR3 length equals 13 residues. Per the germline V gene, CDR1 is SQVTM and CDR2 is ANQGSEA. V was clipped by 5 bases and J by 2 bases, with 12 bases between them. CDR3 in DNA: TGCAGCGTTAATGGACTTAGTAACACTGAAGCTTTCTTT. Translating gives CSVNGLSNTEAFF.

In this sample, this clone turned up many times. This chain uses TRBV20-1 with TRBJ1-1; D is possibly TRBD1 (5 bases). CDR1 and CDR2 (germline): DFQATT, SNEGSKA (reference sequence). Trimming took 1 base from V and 1 from J, leaving 7 bases between them. The CDR3 runs to 13 residues. The CDR3 protein is CSARGGTNTEAFF. In DNA, the CDR3 is TGCAGTGCTAGAGGAGGGACGAACACTGAAGCTTTCTTT.